The clone carrying this TCR beta chain was counted many times. The antigen is undetermined. Authors of the study amplified TCR beta CDR3 regions from RNA transcripts. First-round RT-PCR targeting the TCR CDR3 was performed with the HTBI primer set. TCRdb re-analysed the multiplex PCR reads in MiXCR, keeping a single row per CDR3 protein. The sample shows about 350,000 distinct CDR3 sequences, over 15% of them seen only once. CDR3 length: 20 amino acids. The ends lost 3 bases at V and 0 bases at J; junction bases unmatched: 14. Germline CDR1 reads MNHEY; CDR2 reads SMNVEV (reference sequence). These data originate in a study of T cells in Graves' hyperthyroidism and ophthalmopathy. Study-wide points: Most clonotypes expanded in thyroid above 0.001 were likewise present in blood.

Among ophthalmopathy patients, the Clinical Activity Score reached at least 3, the NOSPECS grade reached at least 4, and duration remained under 3 months. Pregnant or lactating patients were excluded, as were those with uncontrolled infection or other autoimmune disease. Each 10 ml fresh peripheral blood draw supplied the PBMCs. The sequencing sample was made of blood. The sequence came from a woman in her thirties or forties with Graves' ophthalmopathy. This chain connects TRBV27 to TRBJ1-5, with 10 bases matching TRBD1. The CDR3 nucleotides are TGTGCCAGCAGTTTCTCGACGGGACAGGGGCGGACAGATAGCAATCAGCCCCAGCATTTT. Protein sequence: CASSFSTGQGRTDSNQPQHF.